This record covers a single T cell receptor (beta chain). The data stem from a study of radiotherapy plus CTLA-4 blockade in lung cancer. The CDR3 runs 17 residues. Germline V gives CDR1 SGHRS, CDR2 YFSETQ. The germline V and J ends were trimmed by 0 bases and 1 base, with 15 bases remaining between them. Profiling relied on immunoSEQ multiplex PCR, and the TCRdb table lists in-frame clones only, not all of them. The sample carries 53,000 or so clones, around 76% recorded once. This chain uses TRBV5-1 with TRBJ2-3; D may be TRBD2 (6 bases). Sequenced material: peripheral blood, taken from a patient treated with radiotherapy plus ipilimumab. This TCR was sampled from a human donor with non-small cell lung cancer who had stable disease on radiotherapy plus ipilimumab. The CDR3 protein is CASSLAVAGQGTDTQYF. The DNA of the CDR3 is TGCGCCAGCAGCTTGGCCGTGGCGGGGCAGGGCACAGATACGCAGTATTTT.